The 4 T cell receptor beta chains below come from one sample, sequenced in a study of blood T cell repertoires in COVID-19. Profiled with immunoSEQ multiplex PCR; TCRdb holds only in-frame clones, not every one. Counted here are about 280,000 clones, 85% to 90% occurring once; the ten biggest clones make up about 14%. Specimen: peripheral blood. The receptors here all came from a human donor in a cohort sampled during active COVID-19.

V and J are TRBV27 and TRBJ2-7; 10 positions match TRBD2. Germline trimming cut 3 bases from V and 5 bases from J; bases unmatched to any gene: 7. This CDR3 has 15 amino acids. Per germline, CDR1 MNHEY and CDR2 SMNVEV (reference sequence). The CDR3 bases are TGTGCCAGCAGTTTTGAAGTAGCGGGAGGACACGAGCAGTACTTC. Residues: CASSFEVAGGHEQYF.

This clone was observed a few times. The chain recombines TRBV2 with TRBJ2-7; a weak D match, TRBD2 (5 bases). V lost 8 bases and J 5 bases, leaving 10 bases between the germline ends. The germline CDR1 and CDR2 sequences are SNHLY and FYNNEI. CDR3 size: 11 residues. CDR3 DNA sequence: TGTGCCAGCCGGGCGGGCCACGAGCAGTACTTC. This sequence encodes CASRAGHEQYF.

The J gene is TRBJ2-7, the V gene TRBV27; 9 bases align to TRBD1. The CDR3 is 15 residues long. Germline V gene lookup returns CDR1 MNHEY and CDR2 SMNVEV (reference sequence). V was pared by 3 bases and J by 0 bases, with 3 bases of the junction left unmatched. CDR3 sequence (DNA): TGTGCCAGCAGTTTTCAGGGACAGGGCTCCTACGAGCAGTACTTC. Protein sequence: CASSFQGQGSYEQYF.

There are a few counts of this clone. J is TRBJ2-6 and V is TRBV24-1, with D tentatively TRBD1 (6 bases). V lost 1 base and J lost 1, with 7 bases in between. CDR3 length equals 16 residues. The germline gives CDR1 KGHDR, CDR2 SFDVKD. The CDR3 loop reads CATSDFDRSGANVLTF. The CDR3 DNA follows: TGTGCCACCAGTGATTTCGACAGGTCTGGGGCCAACGTCCTGACTTTC.